This T cell receptor beta chain stems from a study of T cells in Graves' hyperthyroidism and ophthalmopathy. Germline CDR1 reads LNHNV; CDR2 reads YYDKDF (reference sequence). The CDR3 is 15 amino acids. The V gene end was trimmed by 4 bases and the J gene end by 5 bases; junction bases not matched to a gene: 9. The study based diagnoses on clinical symptoms, serum thyroxine and TRAb, thyroid ultrasound and orbital computed tomography. There were TCR beta CDR3 regions amplified from RNA transcripts. The HTBI primer set drove a first-round RT-PCR of the TCR CDR3. From the multiplex PCR reads, TCRdb called clonotypes with MiXCR, one entry per CDR3 protein. The sample has about 500,000 distinct CDR3 sequences, around an eighth seen once. This clonotype was seen at least ten times.

The TCR comes from a woman aged 18-35 years with Graves' hyperthyroidism. The sample comprised blood. V is TRBV15 and J is TRBJ2-7, with 9 bases that match TRBD2. The CDR3 DNA sequence: TGTGCCACCAGCATTTCCTCCGGGACTAGCAACGAGCAGTACTTC. It yields the protein CATSISSGTSNEQYF.